This T cell receptor (beta chain) appears in the sequencing data of a study of blood T cell repertoires in COVID-19. Seattle patient enrollment occurred during active infection, with longitudinal follow-up thereafter. The assay was immunoSEQ multiplex PCR, and TCRdb's table has in-frame clones only and misses some. The sample carries fewer than 250,000 clones, around 90% recorded once. There are 16 residues in the CDR3. V was trimmed by 0 bases and J by 3 bases, leaving 13 bases between them. Looked up from germline, CDR1 is SGDLS and CDR2 is YYNGEE. The chain combines TRBV9 with TRBJ1-3; the D gene is possibly TRBD1 (6 bases). The sequenced material came from peripheral blood. This receptor was obtained from a young man with COVID-19, enrolled during active disease. The CDR3 DNA follows: TGTGCCAGCAGCGTAGCCCCCCAGGGGCTTGGAAACACCATATATTTT. Its protein product is CASSVAPQGLGNTIYF. The full variable domain, its missing parts supplied by reference TRBV9 and TRBJ1-3, is DSGVTQTPKHLITATGQRVTLRCSPRSGDLSVYWYQQSLDQGLQFLIQYYNGEERAKGNILERFSAQQFPDLHSELNLSSLELGDSALYFCASSVAPQGLGNTIYFGEGSWLTVV.